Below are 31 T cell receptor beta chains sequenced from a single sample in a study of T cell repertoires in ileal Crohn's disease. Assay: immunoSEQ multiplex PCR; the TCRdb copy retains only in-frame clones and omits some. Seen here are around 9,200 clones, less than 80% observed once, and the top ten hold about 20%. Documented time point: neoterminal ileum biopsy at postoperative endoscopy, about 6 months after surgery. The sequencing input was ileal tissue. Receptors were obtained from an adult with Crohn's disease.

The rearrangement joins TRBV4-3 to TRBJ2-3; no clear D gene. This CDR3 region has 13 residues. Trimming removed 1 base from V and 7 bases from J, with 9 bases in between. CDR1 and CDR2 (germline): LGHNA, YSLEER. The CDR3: CASSQAYGHTQYF. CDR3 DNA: TGCGCCAGCAGCCAAGCGTATGGGCATACGCAGTATTTT.

The CDR3 DNA follows: TGTGCCAGCAGCTTAGGCGACGGGAGGGCTTGGTACGAGCAGTACTTC. Amino acid sequence: CASSLGDGRAWYEQYF. The V and J genes are TRBV7-6 and TRBJ2-5; 8 bases match TRBD2. Matching the DNA end better, TRBJ2-7 makes the J call doubtful. The CDR3 length is 16 residues. CDR1 and CDR2 from the germline V gene are SGHVS and FNYEAQ.

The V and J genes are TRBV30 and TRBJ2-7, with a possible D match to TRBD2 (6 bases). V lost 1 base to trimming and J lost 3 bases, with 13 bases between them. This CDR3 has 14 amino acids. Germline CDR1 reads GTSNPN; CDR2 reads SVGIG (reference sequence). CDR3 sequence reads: CAWSALAFSYEQYF. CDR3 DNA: TGTGCCTGGAGTGCGCTAGCGTTTAGCTACGAGCAGTACTTC.

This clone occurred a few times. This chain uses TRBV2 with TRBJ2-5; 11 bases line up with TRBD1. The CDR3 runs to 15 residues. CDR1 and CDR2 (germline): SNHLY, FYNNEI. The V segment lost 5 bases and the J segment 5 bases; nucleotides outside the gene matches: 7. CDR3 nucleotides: TGTGCCAGCAGTAAGGACAGGGGGCTTGAGGAGACCCAGTACTTC. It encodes CASSKDRGLEETQYF.

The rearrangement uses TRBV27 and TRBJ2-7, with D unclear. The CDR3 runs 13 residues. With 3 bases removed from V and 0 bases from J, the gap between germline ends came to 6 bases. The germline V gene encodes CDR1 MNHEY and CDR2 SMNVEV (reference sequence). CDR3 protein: CASSFGYSYEQYF. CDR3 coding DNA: TGTGCCAGCAGTTTCGGGTACTCCTACGAGCAGTACTTC.

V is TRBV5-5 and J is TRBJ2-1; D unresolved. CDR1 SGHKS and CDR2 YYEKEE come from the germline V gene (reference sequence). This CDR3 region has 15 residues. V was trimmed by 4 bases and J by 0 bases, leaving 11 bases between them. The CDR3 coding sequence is TGTGCCAGCAGCGCAGCACTACTCTCCTACAATGAGCAGTTCTTC. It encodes CASSAALLSYNEQFF.

CDR3 amino acids: CAWSRERGYEQYF. CDR3 nucleotide sequence: TGTGCCTGGAGTAGAGAGCGGGGGTACGAGCAGTACTTC. The chain carries TRBV30 and TRBJ2-7, with 8 bases fitting TRBD2. Per the germline V gene, CDR1 is GTSNPN and CDR2 is SVGIG (reference sequence). The CDR3 runs 13 residues. The V and J ends lost 2 bases and 4 bases, in that order; junction bases with no gene match: 4.

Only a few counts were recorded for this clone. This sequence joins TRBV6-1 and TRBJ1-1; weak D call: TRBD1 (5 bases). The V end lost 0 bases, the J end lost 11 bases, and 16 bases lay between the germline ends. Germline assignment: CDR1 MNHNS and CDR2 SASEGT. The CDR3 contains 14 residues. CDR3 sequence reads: CASSEALGVRGAFF. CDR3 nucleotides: TGTGCCAGCAGTGAAGCATTAGGGGTCCGGGGGGCTTTCTTT.

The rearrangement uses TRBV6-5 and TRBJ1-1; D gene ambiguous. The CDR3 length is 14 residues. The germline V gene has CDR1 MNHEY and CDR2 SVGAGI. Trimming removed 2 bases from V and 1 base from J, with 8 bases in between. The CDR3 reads CASSYAGPNTEAFF. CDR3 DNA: TGTGCCAGCAGTTACGCGGGCCCGAACACTGAAGCTTTCTTT.

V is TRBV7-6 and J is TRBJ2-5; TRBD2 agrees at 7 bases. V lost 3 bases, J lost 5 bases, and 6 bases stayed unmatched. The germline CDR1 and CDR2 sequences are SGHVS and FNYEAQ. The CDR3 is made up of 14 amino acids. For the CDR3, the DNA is TGTGCCAGCAGCTTGGGTTATAGCGGGGAGACCCAGTACTTC. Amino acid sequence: CASSLGYSGETQYF. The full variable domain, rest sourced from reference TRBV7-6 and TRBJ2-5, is GAGVSQSPRYKVTKRGQDVALRCDPISGHVSLYWYRQALGQGPEFLTYFNYEAQQDKSGLPNDRFSAERPEGSISTLTIQRTEQRDSAMYRCASSLGYSGETQYFGPGTRLLVL.

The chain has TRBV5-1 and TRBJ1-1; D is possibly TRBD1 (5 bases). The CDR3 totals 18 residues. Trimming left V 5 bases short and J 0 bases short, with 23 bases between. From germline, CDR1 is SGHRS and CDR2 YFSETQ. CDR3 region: CASRNDLNRTTMNTEAFF. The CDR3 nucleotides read TGCGCCAGCAGAAACGACCTAAACAGGACTACCATGAACACTGAAGCTTTCTTT. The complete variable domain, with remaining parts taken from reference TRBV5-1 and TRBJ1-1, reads KAGVTQTPRYLIKTRGQQVTLSCSPISGHRSVSWYQQTPGQGLQFLFEYFSETQRNKGNFPGRFSGRQFSNSRSEMNVSTLELGDSALYLCASRNDLNRTTMNTEAFFGQGTRLTVV.

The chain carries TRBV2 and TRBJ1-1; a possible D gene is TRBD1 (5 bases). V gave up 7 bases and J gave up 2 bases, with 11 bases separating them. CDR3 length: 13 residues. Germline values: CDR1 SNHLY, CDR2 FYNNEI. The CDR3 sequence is CASKTGGNTEAFF. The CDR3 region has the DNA TGTGCCAGCAAGACGGGGGGTAACACTGAAGCTTTCTTT.

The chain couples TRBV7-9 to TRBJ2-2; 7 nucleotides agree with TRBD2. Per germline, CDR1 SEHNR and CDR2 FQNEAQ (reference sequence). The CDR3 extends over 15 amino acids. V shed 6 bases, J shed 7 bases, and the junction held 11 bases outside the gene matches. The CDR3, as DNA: TGTGCCAGCAGGAAGAGCGGACTAGGGGTCGGGGAGCTGTTTTTT. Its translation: CASRKSGLGVGELFF.

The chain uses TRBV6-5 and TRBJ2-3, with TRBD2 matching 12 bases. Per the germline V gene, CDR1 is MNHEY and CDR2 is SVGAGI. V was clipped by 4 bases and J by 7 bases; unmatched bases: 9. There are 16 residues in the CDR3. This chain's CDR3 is CASSSGLAGASYTQYF. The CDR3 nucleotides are TGTGCCAGCAGTTCGGGACTAGCGGGCGCTAGCTATACGCAGTATTTT.

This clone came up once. CDR3 nucleotide sequence: TGTGCCAGCACCCAACTAGCGGGAGGTTTGGGTGAGCAGTTCTTC. It encodes CASTQLAGGLGEQFF. The V gene is TRBV5-4, the J gene TRBJ2-1; TRBD2 agrees at 12 bases. The V segment lost 6 bases and the J segment 9 bases; nucleotides outside the gene matches: 10. CDR3 size: 15 residues. Per the germline V gene, CDR1 is SGHNT and CDR2 is YYREEE (reference sequence).

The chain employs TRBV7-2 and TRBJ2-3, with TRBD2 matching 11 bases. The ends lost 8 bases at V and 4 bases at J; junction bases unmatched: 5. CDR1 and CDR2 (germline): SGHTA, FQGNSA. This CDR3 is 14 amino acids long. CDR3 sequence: CASGRLAGSDTQYF. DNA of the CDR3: TGTGCCAGCGGGAGACTAGCGGGATCAGATACGCAGTATTTT. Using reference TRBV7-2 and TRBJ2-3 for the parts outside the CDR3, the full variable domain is GAGVSQSPSNKVTEKGKDVELRCDPISGHTALYWYRQSLGQGLEFLIYFQGNSAPDKSGLPSDRFSAERTGGSVSTLTIQRTQQEDSAVYLCASGRLAGSDTQYFGPGTRLTVL.

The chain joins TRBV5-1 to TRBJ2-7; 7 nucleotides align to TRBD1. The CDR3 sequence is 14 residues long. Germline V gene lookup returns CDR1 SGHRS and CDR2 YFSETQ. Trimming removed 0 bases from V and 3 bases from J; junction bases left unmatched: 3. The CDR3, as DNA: TGCGCCAGCAGCTTGGAGGGGGCCCTCTACGAGCAGTACTTC. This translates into CASSLEGALYEQYF. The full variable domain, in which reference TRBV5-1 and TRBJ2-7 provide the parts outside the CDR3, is KAGVTQTPRYLIKTRGQQVTLSCSPISGHRSVSWYQQTPGQGLQFLFEYFSETQRNKGNFPGRFSGRQFSNSRSEMNVSTLELGDSALYLCASSLEGALYEQYFGPGTRLTVT.

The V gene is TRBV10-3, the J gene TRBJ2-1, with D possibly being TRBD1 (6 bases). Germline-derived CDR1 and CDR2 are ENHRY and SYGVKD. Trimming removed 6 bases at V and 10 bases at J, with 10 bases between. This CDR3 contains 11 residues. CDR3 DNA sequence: TGTGCCATCAGAGGAGACAGGGAGCAGTTCTTC. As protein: CAIRGDREQFF.

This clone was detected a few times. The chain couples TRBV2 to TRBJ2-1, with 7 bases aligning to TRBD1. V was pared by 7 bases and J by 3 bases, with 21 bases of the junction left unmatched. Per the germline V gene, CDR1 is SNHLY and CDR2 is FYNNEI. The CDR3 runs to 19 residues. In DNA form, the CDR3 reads TGTGCCAGCACCTTCGGGGACATCCCGACAGGGAGATTCTACAATGAGCAGTTCTTC. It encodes CASTFGDIPTGRFYNEQFF.

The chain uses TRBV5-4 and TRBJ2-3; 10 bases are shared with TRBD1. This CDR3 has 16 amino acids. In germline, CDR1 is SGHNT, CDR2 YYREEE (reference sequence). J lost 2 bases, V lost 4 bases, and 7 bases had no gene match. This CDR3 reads CASSLRDRGPTDTQYF. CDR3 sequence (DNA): TGTGCCAGCAGCCTCCGGGACAGGGGACCCACAGATACGCAGTATTTT. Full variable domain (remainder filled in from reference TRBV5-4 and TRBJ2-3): ETGVTQSPTHLIKTRGQQVTLRCSSQSGHNTVSWYQQALGQGPQFIFQYYREEENGRGNFPPRFSGLQFPNYSSELNVNALELDDSALYLCASSLRDRGPTDTQYFGPGTRLTVL.

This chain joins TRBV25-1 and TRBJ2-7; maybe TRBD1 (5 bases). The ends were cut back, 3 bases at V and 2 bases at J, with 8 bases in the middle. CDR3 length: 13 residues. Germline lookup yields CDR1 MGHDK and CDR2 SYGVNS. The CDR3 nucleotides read TGTGCCAGCAGTGACAGGGTAACCTACGAGCAGTACTTC. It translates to CASSDRVTYEQYF.

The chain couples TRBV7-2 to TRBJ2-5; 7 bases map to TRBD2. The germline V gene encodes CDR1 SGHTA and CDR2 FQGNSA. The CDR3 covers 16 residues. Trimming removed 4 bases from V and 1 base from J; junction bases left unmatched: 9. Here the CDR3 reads CASSYSAGAGQETQYF. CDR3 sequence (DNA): TGTGCCAGCAGCTACTCGGCGGGAGCGGGCCAAGAGACCCAGTACTTC.

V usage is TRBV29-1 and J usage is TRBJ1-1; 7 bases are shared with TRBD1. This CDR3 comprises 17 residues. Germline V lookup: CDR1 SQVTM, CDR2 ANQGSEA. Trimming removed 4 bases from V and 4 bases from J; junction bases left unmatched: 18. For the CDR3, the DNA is TGCAGCGTTGGCCCGGGACAGCTATTTAAGGCGAGCACTGAAGCTTTCTTT. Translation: CSVGPGQLFKASTEAFF.

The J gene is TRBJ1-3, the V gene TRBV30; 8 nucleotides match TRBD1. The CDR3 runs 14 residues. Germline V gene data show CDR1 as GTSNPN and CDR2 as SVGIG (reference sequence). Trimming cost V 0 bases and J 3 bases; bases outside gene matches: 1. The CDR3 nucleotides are TGTGCCTGGAGTGTGGGACAGGTTGGAAACACCATATATTTT. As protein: CAWSVGQVGNTIYF.

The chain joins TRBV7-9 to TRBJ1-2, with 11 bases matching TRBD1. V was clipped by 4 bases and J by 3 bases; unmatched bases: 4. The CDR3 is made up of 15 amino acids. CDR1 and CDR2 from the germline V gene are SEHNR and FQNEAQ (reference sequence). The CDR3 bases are TGTGCCAGCAGCTCCGGACAGGGGGCCTACTATGGCTACACCTTC. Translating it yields CASSSGQGAYYGYTF.

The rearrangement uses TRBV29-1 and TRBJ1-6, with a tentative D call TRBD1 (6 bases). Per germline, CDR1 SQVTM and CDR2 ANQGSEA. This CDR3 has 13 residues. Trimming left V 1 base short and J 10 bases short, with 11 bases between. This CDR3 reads CSVEAGEGSPLHF. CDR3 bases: TGCAGCGTTGAAGCAGGGGAAGGCTCACCCCTCCACTTT.

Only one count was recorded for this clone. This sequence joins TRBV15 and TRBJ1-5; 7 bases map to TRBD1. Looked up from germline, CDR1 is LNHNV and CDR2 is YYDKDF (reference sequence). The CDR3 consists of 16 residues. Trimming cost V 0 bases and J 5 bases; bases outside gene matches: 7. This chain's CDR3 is CATSRDSPGGDQPQHF. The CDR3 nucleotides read TGTGCCACCAGCAGAGATAGTCCAGGGGGTGATCAGCCCCAGCATTTT.

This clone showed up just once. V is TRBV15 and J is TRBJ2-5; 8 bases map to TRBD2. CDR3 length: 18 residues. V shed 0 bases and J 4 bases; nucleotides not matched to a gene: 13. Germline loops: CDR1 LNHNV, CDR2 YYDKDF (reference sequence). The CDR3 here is CATSRDSPGLEGGETQYF. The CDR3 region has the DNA TGTGCCACCAGCAGAGATTCCCCGGGACTAGAGGGGGGAGAGACCCAGTACTTC. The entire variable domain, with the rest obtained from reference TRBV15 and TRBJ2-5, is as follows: DAMVIQNPRYQVTQFGKPVTLSCSQTLNHNVMYWYQQKSSQAPKLLFHYYDKDFNNEADTPDNFQSRRPNTSFCFLDIRSPGLGDTAMYLCATSRDSPGLEGGETQYFGPGTRLLVL.

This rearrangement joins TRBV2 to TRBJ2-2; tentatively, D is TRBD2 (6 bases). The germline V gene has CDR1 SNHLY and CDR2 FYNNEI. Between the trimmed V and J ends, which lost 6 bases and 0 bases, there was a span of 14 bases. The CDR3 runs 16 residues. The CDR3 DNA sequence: TGTGCCAGCAGCGGCCGGGGCGGGGCGAACACCGGGGAGCTGTTTTTT. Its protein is CASSGRGGANTGELFF.

The CDR3 region has the DNA TGTGCCAGCAGCTCTACGGACTTAAGGCACGAGCAGTACTTC. Amino acids: CASSSTDLRHEQYF. This chain uses TRBV5-4 with TRBJ2-7; weak D call: TRBD2 (5 bases). The CDR3 has 14 amino acids. From germline, CDR1 is SGHNT and CDR2 YYREEE (reference sequence). Trimming removed 3 bases at V and 5 bases at J, with 15 bases between.

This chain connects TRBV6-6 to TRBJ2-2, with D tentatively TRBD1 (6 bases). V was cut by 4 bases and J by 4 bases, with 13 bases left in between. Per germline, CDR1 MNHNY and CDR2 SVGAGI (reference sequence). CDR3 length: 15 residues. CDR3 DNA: TGTGCCAGCAGTTTTGGACAGCTTGGCACCGGGGAGCTGTTTTTT. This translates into CASSFGQLGTGELFF.